The clone carrying this TCR beta chain came up many times. Its antigen is unknown. At the time of active disease, bone marrow was collected from every patient. The sample belongs to a study of read filtering for tumor transcriptome and immune sequencing. In the study overall: Among patients, 17 to 20 were male and more than 12 female, aged about 45 to 80 (mean about 69).

From roughly 0.4 ug of RNA, a library with molecular barcoded alpha/delta and beta/gamma adaptors was made. From the reads, TCRdb called clonotypes with MiXCR, one entry per CDR3 protein. In the table there are tens of thousands of distinct CDR3 sequences, approximately 19% of which are singletons. Study-wide results and limits: IR-seq captured clonotypes deeper and more reliably than RNA-seq. Without single-read clonotypes, shared clonotype proportions correlated more between IR-seq and RNA-seq.

Germline CDR1 is MNHEY and CDR2 is SVGAGI. The CDR3 contains 13 residues. The ends were cut back, 6 bases at V and 5 bases at J, with 13 bases in the middle. The chain carries TRBV6-5 and TRBJ1-1, with D unclear. Sample: a population of CD138-negative cells sorted from bone marrow. This clonotype originated in a donor aged 40 or over with multiple myeloma. CDR3 loop: CASSNDKRTEAFF. For the CDR3, the DNA is TGTGCCAGCAGCAATGACAAGAGGACTGAAGCTTTCTTT.